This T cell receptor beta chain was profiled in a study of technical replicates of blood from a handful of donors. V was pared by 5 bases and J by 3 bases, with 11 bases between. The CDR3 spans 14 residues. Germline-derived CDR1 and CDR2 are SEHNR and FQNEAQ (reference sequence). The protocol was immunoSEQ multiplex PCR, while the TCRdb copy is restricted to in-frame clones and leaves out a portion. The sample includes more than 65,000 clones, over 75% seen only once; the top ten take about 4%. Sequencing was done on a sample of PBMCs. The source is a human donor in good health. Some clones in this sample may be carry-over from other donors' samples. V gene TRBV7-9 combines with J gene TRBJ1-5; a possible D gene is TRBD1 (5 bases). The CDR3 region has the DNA TGTGCCAGCAGCACCCGGGACTCCAATCAGCCCCAGCATTTT. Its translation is CASSTRDSNQPQHF.